The clone carrying this TCR beta chain has a count of ten or more. As yet, its antigen is unknown. A diagnosis was made from clinical symptoms together with serum thyroxine, TRAb, thyroid ultrasound and orbital computed tomography. PBMCs stemmed from approximately 10 ml of fresh peripheral blood. Researchers took RNA transcripts and amplified TCR beta CDR3 regions from them. The first round was an RT-PCR with HTBI primers, and the second round was a multiplex PCR. TCRdb recomputed calls from the multiplex PCR reads with MiXCR, one row per CDR3 protein. The table includes hundreds of thousands of distinct CDR3 sequences, approximately 15% detected once. This entry is derived from a study of Graves' ophthalmopathy and Graves' hyperthyroidism. Overall study: Researchers obtained peripheral blood at initial diagnosis, before any treatment had begun.

The germline V gene has CDR1 SNHLY and CDR2 FYNNEI. This CDR3 is 14 amino acids long. V shed 5 bases, J shed 5 bases, and the junction held 4 bases outside the gene matches. Study-wide findings and caveats: A 13-signature model separated ophthalmopathy from stable hyperthyroidism, reaching 87.88% sensitivity and approximately 81% specificity cross-validated.

The material sequenced was blood. The chain links TRBV2 to TRBJ2-5, with TRBD2 identical over 11 bases. The receptor was isolated from a woman younger than 45 with Graves' ophthalmopathy. This CDR3 is CASSTSGRVETQYF. The DNA for the CDR3 is TGTGCCAGCAGTACTAGCGGGAGAGTGGAGACCCAGTACTTC.